This entry lists 17 T cell receptor beta chains sequenced from one sample in a study of blood T cell repertoires in COVID-19 (dated by TCRdb to the early 2020s). The library came from the immunoSEQ multiplex PCR assay. The table was pulled from immuneACCESS by TCRdb, which kept in-frame rearrangements only. Such tables lose some clones; where checked, under half of the loss comes from unresolved V genes, and the rest has no known cause. This sample gives around 78,000 clones in total; about 90% of them show up just once. Jointly, the top ten make up around 0.93% of the sample. The sample taken for sequencing was peripheral blood. The receptor source for this set is a woman in her forties or fifties in a cohort sampled during active COVID-19.

The chain links TRBV6-5 to TRBJ1-2, with D possibly TRBD1 on 5 matching bases. Germline values: CDR1 MNHEY, CDR2 SVGAGI. The CDR3 extends over 14 amino acids. With 2 bases removed from V and 7 bases from J, the gap between germline ends came to 14 bases. CDR3 DNA: TGTGCCAGCAGTTACGGAGGAACGGGGGTTGGCTACACCTTC. Its translation: CASSYGGTGVGYTF.

The J gene is TRBJ1-1, the V gene TRBV16; 8 bases align to TRBD1. Germline CDR1 reads KGHSY; CDR2 reads FQNENV. The CDR3 is 15 residues long. Trimming took 3 bases from V and 1 from J; bases not matched to a gene: 4. CDR3 in amino acids: CASSHPGQENTEAFF. The CDR3 DNA reads TGTGCCAGCAGCCACCCGGGACAGGAGAACACTGAAGCTTTCTTT.

This clone was counted a single time. The chain couples TRBV4-1 to TRBJ2-5; 14 nucleotides match TRBD2. Germline-derived CDR1 and CDR2 are MGHRA and YSYEKL. After removal of 3 bases from V and 0 bases from J, the junction contained 12 bases not matched to a gene. This CDR3 spans 20 amino acids. CDR3 protein: CASSHAAGLAGVQNQETQYF. For the CDR3, the DNA is TGCGCCAGCAGCCATGCTGCGGGACTAGCGGGAGTTCAGAACCAAGAGACCCAGTACTTC.

The rearrangement links TRBV28 to TRBJ2-3, with 12 nucleotides matching TRBD2. Unmatched junction bases numbered 6, after V lost 4 bases and J lost 4 bases. The CDR3 covers 16 residues. CDR1 is MDHEN and CDR2 is SYDVKM in the germline V gene. CDR3 sequence: CASSSRLAGDADTQYF. The CDR3 DNA reads as TGTGCCAGCAGTTCCCGACTAGCGGGAGATGCAGATACGCAGTATTTT.

This chain uses TRBV15 with TRBJ1-4; TRBD1 matches 9 bases. With V trimmed by 2 bases and J by 5 bases, 3 bases remained unmatched. This CDR3 contains 15 residues. Germline CDR1 reads LNHNV; CDR2 reads YYDKDF (reference sequence). In DNA form, the CDR3 reads TGTGCCACCAGCAGAATTGGGACAGGGAATGAAAAACTGTTTTTT. Amino acids: CATSRIGTGNEKLFF.

This clone was found a few times. This chain uses TRBV2 with TRBJ1-5; 8 bases agree with TRBD1. Germline values: CDR1 SNHLY, CDR2 FYNNEI. V shed 4 bases, J shed 2 bases, and the junction held 1 base outside the gene matches. The CDR3 is made up of 14 amino acids. In DNA form, the CDR3 reads TGTGCCAGCAGTGGGGGACAGGGCAATCAGCCCCAGCATTTT. Translating gives CASSGGQGNQPQHF.

This clone was detected only a few times. The V call is TRBV18, the J call TRBJ1-3, with D maybe TRBD1 (6 bases). This CDR3 has 18 amino acids. The ends were cut back, 2 bases at V and 0 bases at J, with 17 bases in the middle. The germline CDR1 and CDR2 sequences are KGHSH and LQKENI. This CDR3 reads CASSPTGGGTLSGNTIYF. The CDR3 DNA is TGTGCCAGCTCACCAACGGGGGGCGGCACCCTCTCTGGAAACACCATATATTTT.

The chain carries TRBV5-4 and TRBJ2-2, with a weak D call TRBD1 (7 bases). With 0 bases removed from V and 3 bases from J, the gap between germline ends came to 18 bases. Germline V gene data show CDR1 as SGHNT and CDR2 as YYREEE (reference sequence). The CDR3 sequence is 18 residues long. This CDR3 reads CASSLEGSARGDTGELFF. CDR3 sequence (DNA): TGTGCCAGCAGCTTGGAAGGCTCCGCCAGGGGGGACACCGGGGAGCTGTTTTTT.

The chain carries TRBV11-2 and TRBJ1-1, with D possibly matching TRBD1 (6 bases). The CDR3 has 14 residues. Germline CDR1 SGHAT, CDR2 FQNNGV. The V end was cut by 3 bases, the J end by 1 base, with 9 bases between. The CDR3, as DNA: TGTGCCAGCAGCTTCGGGGGGCCGAACACTGAAGCTTTCTTT. Residues: CASSFGGPNTEAFF.

This clone was found once. This chain links TRBV28 with TRBJ2-1, with 8 bases lining up with TRBD2. Germline-derived CDR1 and CDR2 are MDHEN and SYDVKM. The CDR3 is 15 amino acids. J lost 12 bases, V lost 7 bases, and 17 bases had no gene match. CDR3 loop: CASTSRGTSGRGQFF. The DNA for the CDR3 is TGTGCCAGCACCTCACGGGGGACTAGTGGGAGGGGGCAGTTCTTC.

This clone has just a few counts. The chain couples TRBV19 to TRBJ1-2; tentative D call: TRBD1 (6 bases). Trimming removed 4 bases from V and 4 bases from J, with 19 bases in between. This CDR3 is 16 amino acids long. Germline V gives CDR1 LNHDA, CDR2 SQIVND (reference sequence). CDR3 region: CASSREWDKQIYGYTF. The CDR3 nucleotides read TGTGCCAGTAGTAGGGAATGGGACAAGCAAATCTATGGCTACACCTTC.

In its sample, this clone was seen a few times. This chain uses TRBV28 with TRBJ1-1; possibly TRBD1 for D (6 bases). The ends were cut back, 1 base at V and 1 base at J, with 10 bases in the middle. This CDR3 contains 15 residues. Germline V CDR1 and CDR2: MDHEN, SYDVKM. The CDR3 DNA reads as TGTGCCAGCAGTTTATACGGGGGGGCGAACACTGAAGCTTTCTTT. It is translated as CASSLYGGANTEAFF. The complete variable domain, with remaining parts taken from reference TRBV28 and TRBJ1-1, reads DVKVTQSSRYLVKRTGEKVFLECVQDMDHENMFWYRQDPGLGLRLIYFSYDVKMKEKGDIPEGYSVSREKKERFSLILESASTNQTSMYLCASSLYGGANTEAFFGQGTRLTVV.

This rearrangement joins TRBV27 to TRBJ1-2, with 11 nucleotides matching TRBD1. In germline, CDR1 is MNHEY, CDR2 SMNVEV (reference sequence). Trimming at V came to 8 bases and at J to 6 bases, leaving 11 bases not matched to a gene. The CDR3 contains 15 residues. The DNA for the CDR3 is TGTGCCAGCTCCCTCGAGGACAGGGGGCTTCATGGCTACACCTTC. Translation: CASSLEDRGLHGYTF.

J is TRBJ2-3 and V is TRBV2; no definite D call. Germline loops: CDR1 SNHLY, CDR2 FYNNEI. The CDR3 consists of 11 residues. V was clipped by 3 bases and J by 6 bases, with 4 bases between them. CDR3 sequence reads: CASSDSDTQYF. DNA of the CDR3: TGTGCCAGCAGTGACTCGGATACGCAGTATTTT.

The chain uses TRBV28 and TRBJ1-6; D possibly corresponds to TRBD1 (5 bases). The CDR3 extends over 15 amino acids. From germline, CDR1 is MDHEN and CDR2 SYDVKM. The V and J ends lost 4 bases and 7 bases respectively, with 14 bases between them. Written as DNA, the CDR3 is TGTGCCAGCAGTTCCCCCAGGGTCCTGAATTCACCCCTCCACTTT. It codes for CASSSPRVLNSPLHF.

The chain employs TRBV29-1 and TRBJ1-2, with TRBD1 matching over 9 bases. Germline V lookup: CDR1 SQVTM, CDR2 ANQGSEA. V shed 6 bases and J 5 bases; nucleotides not matched to a gene: 13. The CDR3 runs to 15 residues. In nucleotides, the CDR3 is TGCAGCGTCGATTCCCCGGGACAGGGATATTATGGCTACACCTTC. Translated: CSVDSPGQGYYGYTF.

The rearrangement links TRBV6-6 to TRBJ2-2, with 11 bases matching TRBD2. CDR1 is MNHNY and CDR2 is SVGAGI in the germline V gene (reference sequence). The trim removed 4 bases at V and 4 bases at J, leaving 5 bases unmatched. There are 16 residues in the CDR3. The CDR3 sequence is CASSSLTSGATGELFF. The DNA for the CDR3 is TGTGCCAGCAGTTCCTTGACTAGCGGGGCCACCGGGGAGCTGTTTTTT.